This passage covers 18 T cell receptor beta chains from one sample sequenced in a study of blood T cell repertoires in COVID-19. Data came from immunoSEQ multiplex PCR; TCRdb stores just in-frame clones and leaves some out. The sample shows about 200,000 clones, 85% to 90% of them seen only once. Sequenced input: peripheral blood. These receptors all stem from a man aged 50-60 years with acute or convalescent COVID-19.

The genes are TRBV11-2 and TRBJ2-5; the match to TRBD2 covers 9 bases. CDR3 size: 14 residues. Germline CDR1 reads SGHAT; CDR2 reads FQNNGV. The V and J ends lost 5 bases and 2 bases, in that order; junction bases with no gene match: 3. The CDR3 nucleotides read TGTGCCAGCAGCGTTAGCGGGGGACAAGAGACCCAGTACTTC. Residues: CASSVSGGQETQYF.

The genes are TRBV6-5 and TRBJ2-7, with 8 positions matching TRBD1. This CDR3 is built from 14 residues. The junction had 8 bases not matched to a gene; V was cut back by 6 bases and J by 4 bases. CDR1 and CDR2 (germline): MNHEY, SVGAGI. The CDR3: CASSSLTGAYEQYF. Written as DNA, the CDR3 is TGTGCCAGCAGCTCCTTGACAGGGGCTTACGAGCAGTACTTC.

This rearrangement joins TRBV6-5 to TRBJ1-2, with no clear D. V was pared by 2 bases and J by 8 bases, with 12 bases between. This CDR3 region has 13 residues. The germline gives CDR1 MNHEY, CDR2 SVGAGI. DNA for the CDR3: TGTGCCAGCAGTTACCAGGTTTCGCGAGGCTACACCTTC. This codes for CASSYQVSRGYTF.

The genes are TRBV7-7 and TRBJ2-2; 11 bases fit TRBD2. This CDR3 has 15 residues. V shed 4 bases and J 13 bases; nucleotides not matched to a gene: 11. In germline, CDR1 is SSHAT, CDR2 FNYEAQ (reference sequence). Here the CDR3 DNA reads TGTGCCAGCAGCTCAATAGCGGGGGGGACGAGGTTGCTGTTTTTT. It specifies CASSSIAGGTRLLFF.

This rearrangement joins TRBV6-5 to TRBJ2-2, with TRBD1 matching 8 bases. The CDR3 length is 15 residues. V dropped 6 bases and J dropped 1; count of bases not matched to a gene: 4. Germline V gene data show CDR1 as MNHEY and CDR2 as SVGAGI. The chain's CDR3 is CASRAGTGNTGELFF. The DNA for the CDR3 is TGTGCCAGCAGGGCCGGGACAGGGAACACCGGGGAGCTGTTTTTT.

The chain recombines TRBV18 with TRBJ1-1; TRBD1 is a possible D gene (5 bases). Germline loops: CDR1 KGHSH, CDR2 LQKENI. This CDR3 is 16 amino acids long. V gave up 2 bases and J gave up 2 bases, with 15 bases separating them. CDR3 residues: CASSPRGGASNTEAFF. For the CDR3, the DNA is TGTGCCAGCTCACCAAGGGGAGGAGCGAGTAACACTGAAGCTTTCTTT.

The CDR3 here is CASSQEPKSGGPYEQYF. The CDR3 region has the DNA TGCGCCAGCAGCCAAGAACCAAAAAGCGGGGGGCCTTACGAGCAGTACTTC. The chain has TRBV4-1 and TRBJ2-7; 9 nucleotides match TRBD2. This CDR3 contains 17 residues. Germline lookup yields CDR1 MGHRA and CDR2 YSYEKL. The trim removed 0 bases at V and 4 bases at J, leaving 10 bases unmatched.

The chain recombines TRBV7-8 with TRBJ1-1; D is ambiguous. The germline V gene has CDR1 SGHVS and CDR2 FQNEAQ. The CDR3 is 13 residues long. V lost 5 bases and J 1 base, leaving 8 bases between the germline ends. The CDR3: CASSAGANTEAFF. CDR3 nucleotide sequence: TGTGCCAGCAGCGCCGGAGCGAACACTGAAGCTTTCTTT.

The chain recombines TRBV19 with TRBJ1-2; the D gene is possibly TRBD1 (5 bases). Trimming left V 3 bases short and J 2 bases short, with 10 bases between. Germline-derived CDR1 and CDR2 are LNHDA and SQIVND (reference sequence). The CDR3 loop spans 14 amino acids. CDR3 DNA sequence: TGTGCCAGTAGTATCCTCCGGGGGAACTATGGCTACACCTTC. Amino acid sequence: CASSILRGNYGYTF. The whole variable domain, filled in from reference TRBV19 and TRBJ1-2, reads DGGITQSPKYLFRKEGQNVTLSCEQNLNHDAMYWYRQDPGQGLRLIYYSQIVNDFQKGDIAEGYSVSREKKESFPLTVTSAQKNPTAFYLCASSILRGNYGYTFGSGTRLTVV.

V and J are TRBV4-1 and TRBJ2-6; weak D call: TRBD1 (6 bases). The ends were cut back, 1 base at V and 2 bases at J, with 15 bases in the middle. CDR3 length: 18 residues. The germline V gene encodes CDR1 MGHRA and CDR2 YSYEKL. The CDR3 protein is CASSQAPTGQTGANVLTF. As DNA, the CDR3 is TGCGCCAGCAGCCAAGCCCCGACGGGACAAACTGGGGCCAACGTCCTGACTTTC.

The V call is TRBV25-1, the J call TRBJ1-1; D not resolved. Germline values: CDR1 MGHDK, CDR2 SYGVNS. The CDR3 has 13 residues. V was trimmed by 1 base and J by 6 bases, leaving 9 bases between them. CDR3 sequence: CASSEFGGAEAFF. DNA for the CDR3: TGTGCCAGCAGTGAATTTGGAGGCGCTGAAGCTTTCTTT. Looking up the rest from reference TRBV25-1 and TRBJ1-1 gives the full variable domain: EADIYQTPRYLVIGTGKKITLECSQTMGHDKMYWYQQDPGMELHLIHYSYGVNSTEKGDLSSESTVSRIRTEHFPLTLESARPSHTSQYLCASSEFGGAEAFFGQGTRLTVV.

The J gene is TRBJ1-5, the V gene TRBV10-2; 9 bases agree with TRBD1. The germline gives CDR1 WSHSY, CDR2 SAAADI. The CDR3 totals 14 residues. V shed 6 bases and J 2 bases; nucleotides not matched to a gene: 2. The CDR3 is CASRTGGGNQPQHF. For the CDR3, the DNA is TGCGCCAGCAGGACAGGGGGAGGCAATCAGCCCCAGCATTTT.

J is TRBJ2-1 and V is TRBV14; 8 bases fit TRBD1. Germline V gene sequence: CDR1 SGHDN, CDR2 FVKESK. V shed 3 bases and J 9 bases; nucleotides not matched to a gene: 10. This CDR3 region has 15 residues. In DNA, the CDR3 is TGTGCCAGCAGCCATCCGGTCGGACAGGGCCTTGAGCAGTTCTTC. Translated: CASSHPVGQGLEQFF.

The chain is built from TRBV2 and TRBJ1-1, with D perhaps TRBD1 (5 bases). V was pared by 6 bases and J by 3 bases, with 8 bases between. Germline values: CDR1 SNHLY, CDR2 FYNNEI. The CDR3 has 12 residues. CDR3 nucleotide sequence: TGTGCCAGCAGCTGGGGCTACACTGAAGCTTTCTTT. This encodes CASSWGYTEAFF.

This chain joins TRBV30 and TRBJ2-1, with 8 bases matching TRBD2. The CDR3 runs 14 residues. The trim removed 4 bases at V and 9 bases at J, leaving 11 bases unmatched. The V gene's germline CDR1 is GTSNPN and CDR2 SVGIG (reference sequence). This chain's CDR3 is CAWNLNGGASEQFF. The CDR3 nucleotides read TGTGCCTGGAACTTAAACGGGGGGGCCAGTGAGCAGTTCTTC.

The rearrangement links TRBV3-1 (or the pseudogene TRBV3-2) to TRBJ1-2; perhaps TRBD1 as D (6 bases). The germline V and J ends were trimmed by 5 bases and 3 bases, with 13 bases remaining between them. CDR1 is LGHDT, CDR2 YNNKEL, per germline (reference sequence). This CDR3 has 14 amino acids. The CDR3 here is CASSWDTWDYGYTF. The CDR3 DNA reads TGTGCCAGCAGCTGGGACACCTGGGACTATGGCTACACCTTC.

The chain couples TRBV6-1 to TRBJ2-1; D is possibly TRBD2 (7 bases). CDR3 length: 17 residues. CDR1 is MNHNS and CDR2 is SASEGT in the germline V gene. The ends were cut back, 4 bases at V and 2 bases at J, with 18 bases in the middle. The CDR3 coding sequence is TGTGCCAGCAGTGGGGGGGGACACCAGGACCCCTACAATGAGCAGTTCTTC. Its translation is CASSGGGHQDPYNEQFF.

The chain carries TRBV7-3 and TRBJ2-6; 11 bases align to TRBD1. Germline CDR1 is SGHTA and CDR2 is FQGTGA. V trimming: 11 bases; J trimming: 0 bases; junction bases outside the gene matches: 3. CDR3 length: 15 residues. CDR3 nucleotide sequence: TGTGCCGCCGGGACAGGGGGCTCTGGGGCCAACGTCCTGACTTTC. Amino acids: CAAGTGGSGANVLTF. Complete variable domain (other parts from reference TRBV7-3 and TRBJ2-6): GAGVSQTPSNKVTEKGKYVELRCDPISGHTALYWYRQSLGQGPEFLIYFQGTGAADDSGLPNDRFFAVRPEGSVSTLKIQRTERGDSAVYLCAAGTGGSGANVLTFGAGSRLTVL.